The next 21 T cell receptor beta chains were all read from a single sample in a study of blood T cells in healthy people across ages. Sample-barcoded 5' priming and a J-beta primer mix drove a second PCR of about 6 to 11 cycles. TCRdb redid the calling of the 5' RACE reads with MiXCR, one entry per CDR3 protein. The top ten hold 15% to 20% of the sample, which has more than 800,000 distinct CDR3 sequences, around 26% seen once. Sequenced material: blood. The source is an elderly woman in good health.

This clonotype came up once. The chain uses TRBV6-5 and TRBJ1-5; D is undetermined. The V and J ends lost 0 bases and 7 bases respectively, with 13 bases between them. Per germline, CDR1 MNHEY and CDR2 SVGAGI. The CDR3 has 15 residues. In nucleotides, the CDR3 is TGTGCCAGCAGTTACTCAACGGGGAGAGGACAGCCCCAGCATTTT. It encodes CASSYSTGRGQPQHF.

About this clonotype itself: With a much larger clone just one base away, this may be a read error. This rearrangement joins TRBV12-3 or TRBV12-4 to TRBJ1-1; 8 nucleotides match TRBD1. The CDR3 is made up of 16 amino acids. DNA of the CDR3: TGTGTCAGCAGTCCTGGGACAGGAGATGCGAACACTGAAGCTTTCTTT. Its translation is CVSSPGTGDANTEAFF.

This clonotype was picked up many times. The rearrangement joins TRBV7-8 to TRBJ2-7, with 7 bases lining up with TRBD1. The CDR3 covers 15 residues. J was trimmed by 1 base and V by 4 bases; bases with no gene match: 7. In germline, CDR1 is SGHVS, CDR2 FQNEAQ. The CDR3 nucleotides are TGTGCCAGCAGCTCATCCGGGACAGTTTCCTACGAGCAGTACTTC. It translates to CASSSSGTVSYEQYF.

Remarks on this clonotype: A much larger clone lies one base from this, so it may be a read error. The CDR3 protein is CASSPLSLYTNKQFF. The CDR3 DNA reads TGTGCCAGCAGCCCACTATCCCTTTATACCAATAAGCAGTTCTTC. The chain combines TRBV7-2 with TRBJ2-1; no clear D. The CDR3 is 15 residues long. The V gene's germline CDR1 is SGHTA and CDR2 FQGNSA.

This clonotype was seen only a few times. The V and J genes are TRBV6-2 or TRBV6-3 and TRBJ1-1; the D gene is possibly TRBD1 (5 bases). The CDR3 has 13 residues. V was clipped by 6 bases and J by 7 bases, with 15 bases between them. The germline CDR1 and CDR2 sequences are MNHEY and SVGEGT. CDR3 sequence: CASSKDSGLEAFF. As DNA, the CDR3 is TGTGCCAGCAGCAAAGACAGTGGGCTTGAAGCTTTCTTT.

The genes are TRBV2 and TRBJ2-3, with TRBD1 as a possible D gene (5 bases). The CDR3 consists of 14 residues. Germline CDR1 and CDR2: SNHLY and FYNNEI. With 7 bases removed from V and 2 bases from J, the gap between germline ends came to 13 bases. The CDR3 nucleotides are TGTGCCAGCAAAATAGACAGTCCCACAGATACGCAGTATTTT. Translation gives CASKIDSPTDTQYF.

The sample holds many counts of this clonotype. The chain employs TRBV7-2 and TRBJ2-7; 9 bases map to TRBD1. The CDR3 has 14 amino acids. Germline V gene data show CDR1 as SGHTA and CDR2 as FQGNSA. V dropped 6 bases and J dropped 2; count of bases not matched to a gene: 5. The CDR3 spells CASSKTGGTYEQYF. DNA for the CDR3: TGTGCCAGCAGTAAGACAGGGGGGACCTACGAGCAGTACTTC.

This clonotype was seen a few times. V usage is TRBV7-2 and J usage is TRBJ1-2, with 7 bases fitting TRBD1. CDR1 SGHTA and CDR2 FQGNSA come from the germline V gene. This CDR3 region has 15 residues. V was clipped by 3 bases and J by 2 bases; unmatched bases: 6. CDR3 sequence reads: CASSFPDRANYGYTF. As DNA, the CDR3 is TGTGCCAGCAGCTTTCCCGACAGGGCCAACTATGGCTACACCTTC. Complete variable domain (other parts from reference TRBV7-2 and TRBJ1-2): GAGVSQSPSNKVTEKGKDVELRCDPISGHTALYWYRQSLGQGLEFLIYFQGNSAPDKSGLPSDRFSAERTGGSVSTLTIQRTQQEDSAVYLCASSFPDRANYGYTFGSGTRLTVV.

This sequence joins TRBV29-1 and TRBJ2-7, with a possible D match to TRBD1 (5 bases). The J call may be faulty, since TRBJ2-5 better matches the DNA end. Germline V gene sequence: CDR1 SQVTM, CDR2 ANQGSEA. The CDR3 loop spans 14 amino acids. As DNA, the CDR3 is TGCAGCTATTTTGGACACAGCTCGTGGGAGACCCAGTACTTC. It encodes CSYFGHSSWETQYF.

In regard to this clonotype: A junction boundary mismatches the germline segment, possibly from a read error. The V gene is TRBV28, the J gene TRBJ1-4; no clear D gene. The V gene's germline CDR1 is MDHEN and CDR2 SYDVKM. The CDR3 loop spans 11 amino acids. CDR3 nucleotides: TGTACCAGCAGTTCTGGGGAAAAACTGTTTTTT. Translated: CTSSSGEKLFF.

Ten or more counts support this clonotype. The V call is TRBV5-1, the J call TRBJ2-7; D uncertain. The germline CDR1 and CDR2 sequences are SGHRS and YFSETQ. V shed 0 bases and J shed 3 bases, with 10 bases lying between them. The CDR3 loop spans 14 amino acids. CDR3 in amino acids: CASSLVWKDYEQYF. The CDR3 nucleotides read TGCGCCAGCAGCTTGGTTTGGAAAGACTACGAGCAGTACTTC.

Notes on this clonotype: Just one base apart from a much larger clone, this may be a read error. The J gene is TRBJ1-5, the V gene TRBV7-2; TRBD1 matches 7 bases. The CDR3 sequence is 14 residues long. In germline, CDR1 is SGHTA, CDR2 FQGNSA. After removal of 0 bases from V and 4 bases from J, the junction contained 0 bases not matched to a gene. CDR3 protein: CASSLATGNQPQHF. CDR3 sequence (DNA): TGTGCCAGCAGCTTAGCGACAGGGAATCAGCCCCAGCATTTT.

This clonotype has more than one count but fewer than ten. CDR3 amino acids: CASSQIIGNTEAFF. Here the CDR3 DNA reads TGTGCCAGCAGCCAAATCATAGGGAACACTGAAGCTTTCTTT. J is TRBJ1-1 and V is TRBV3-1, with D hard to call. Germline assignment: CDR1 LGHDT and CDR2 YNNKEL (reference sequence). The CDR3 has 14 residues. The V gene lost 2 bases and the J gene lost 1 base, with 8 bases spanning the gap.

This clonotype was counted ten times or more. The V gene is TRBV13, the J gene TRBJ2-4; D unresolved. The CDR3 has 15 residues. The V and J ends lost 5 bases and 0 bases respectively, with 11 bases between them. Germline V gene lookup returns CDR1 PRHDT and CDR2 FYEKMQ (reference sequence). The CDR3 nucleotides read TGTGCCAGCAGCCTCAGATCCTTAGCCAAAAACATTCAGTACTTC. Its protein is CASSLRSLAKNIQYF.

J is TRBJ2-3 and V is TRBV12-3 or TRBV12-4, with 8 bases fitting TRBD1. V dropped 5 bases and J dropped 6; count of bases not matched to a gene: 13. The CDR3 loop spans 16 amino acids. This chain's CDR3 is CASSNAGGVRGDTQYF. In nucleotides, the CDR3 is TGTGCCAGCAGTAACGCAGGGGGCGTGAGGGGGGATACGCAGTATTTT.

This clonotype has ten or more counts. The chain carries TRBV28 and TRBJ2-1; maybe TRBD1 (6 bases). Trimming stripped 8 bases from V and 4 bases from J, with 15 bases between. The CDR3 is 14 residues long. CDR1 is MDHEN and CDR2 is SYDVKM in the germline V gene. CDR3 DNA: TGTGCCAGCCGGGACACCGTCCAGTACAATGAGCAGTTCTTC. Translation: CASRDTVQYNEQFF.

The chain combines TRBV20-1 with TRBJ1-2; D ambiguous. The V end was cut by 3 bases, the J end by 4 bases, with 9 bases between. Germline assignment: CDR1 DFQATT and CDR2 SNEGSKA (reference sequence). The CDR3 has 12 residues. CDR3 in amino acids: CSASTRSYGYTF. The CDR3 nucleotides are TGCAGTGCTAGTACCAGGTCCTATGGCTACACCTTC.

This clonotype came up many times. The CDR3 bases are TGTGCCAGCTCACCACAAGCTAGCGAAACCCCGTACGAGCAGTACTTC. Its protein product is CASSPQASETPYEQYF. J is TRBJ2-7 and V is TRBV18; D might be TRBD2 (6 bases). Trimming removed 1 base from V and 4 bases from J, with 17 bases in between. This CDR3 is 16 amino acids long. Germline-derived CDR1 and CDR2 are KGHSH and LQKENI.

This chain joins TRBV24-1 and TRBJ2-5, with 7 bases that match TRBD2. Germline CDR1 is KGHDR and CDR2 is SFDVKD. V shed 8 bases and J 5 bases; nucleotides not matched to a gene: 7. This CDR3 is 13 amino acids long. The CDR3 DNA follows: TGTGCCACCATGGGGGGGAGGTTGGAGACCCAGTACTTC. Translated, it gives CATMGGRLETQYF.

This clonotype appeared many times. V and J are TRBV6-2 or TRBV6-3 and TRBJ2-5; D is possibly TRBD2 (6 bases). V shed 4 bases and J shed 9 bases, with 15 bases lying between them. The CDR3 length is 13 residues. CDR1 MNHEY and CDR2 SVGEGT come from the germline V gene. The CDR3 DNA reads as TGTGCCAGCAGTTCCTCACCGAGACTAGCCCAGTACTTC. It codes for CASSSSPRLAQYF.

This clonotype appeared many times. The rearrangement uses TRBV20-1 and TRBJ2-3; 10 bases match TRBD2. This CDR3 has 16 residues. With 2 bases clipped from V and 0 bases from J, the junction kept 5 bases outside the gene matches. Per germline, CDR1 DFQATT and CDR2 SNEGSKA (reference sequence). The CDR3, as DNA: TGCAGTGCTAGAAGGCCGACTAGCGGGAGCACAGATACGCAGTATTTT. It encodes CSARRPTSGSTDTQYF.